Each of the 31 T cell receptor beta chains below was sequenced from the same sample in a study of blood T cells in healthy people across ages. With a J-beta primer mix and a sample-barcoded 5' primer, a second PCR ran 7 to 11 cycles. Using its own MiXCR run on the 5' RACE reads, TCRdb lists one record per CDR3 protein. The top ten clones hold less than 20% of a sample with about 780,000 distinct CDR3 sequences, roughly 46% of them seen once. The sequencing input was blood. The receptor set was obtained from an elderly man in good health.

This clonotype was counted ten times or more. This chain joins TRBV4-3 and TRBJ2-7, with D perhaps matching TRBD1 (5 bases). Germline CDR1 reads LGHNA; CDR2 reads YSLEER. Trimming stripped 0 bases from V and 7 bases from J, with 10 bases between. This CDR3 is built from 13 residues. CDR3 bases: TGCGCCAGCAGCCAAGATCGATGGACAGAGCAGTACTTC. The encoded protein is CASSQDRWTEQYF.

The V and J genes are TRBV6-5 and TRBJ2-5; a possible D gene is TRBD2 (5 bases). Trimming stripped 6 bases from V and 1 base from J, with 9 bases between. Germline values: CDR1 MNHEY, CDR2 SVGAGI. The length of the CDR3 is 13 residues. CDR3 sequence: CASRASLQETQYF. The CDR3 DNA sequence: TGTGCCAGCAGGGCTAGCCTCCAAGAGACCCAGTACTTC.

The chain combines TRBV7-9 with TRBJ2-1; D remains ambiguous. Trimming stripped 5 bases from V and 5 bases from J, with 22 bases between. The CDR3 consists of 17 residues. CDR1 SEHNR and CDR2 FQNEAQ come from the germline V gene (reference sequence). The CDR3 DNA follows: TGTGCCAGCAGCCCCTACCTGGCGACCCGCCCGAACAATGAGCAGTTCTTC. Its protein product is CASSPYLATRPNNEQFF.

CDR3 DNA: TGTGCCAGCAGCTTAGCCCCAGGGAGTAATTCACCCCTCCACTTT. Translation: CASSLAPGSNSPLHF. V gene TRBV7-2 combines with J gene TRBJ1-6; D possibly corresponds to TRBD1 (5 bases). Germline values: CDR1 SGHTA, CDR2 FQGNSA. The V gene lost 0 bases and the J gene lost 6 bases, with 9 bases spanning the gap. CDR3 size: 15 residues. The full variable domain, rest sourced from reference TRBV7-2 and TRBJ1-6, is GAGVSQSPSNKVTEKGKDVELRCDPISGHTALYWYRQSLGQGLEFLIYFQGNSAPDKSGLPSDRFSAERTGGSVSTLTIQRTQQEDSAVYLCASSLAPGSNSPLHFGNGTRLTVT.

This clonotype has just a few counts. This chain uses TRBV6-5 with TRBJ2-1; weak D call: TRBD2 (6 bases). V lost 6 bases and J lost 7, with 16 bases in between. Germline lookup yields CDR1 MNHEY and CDR2 SVGAGI. CDR3 length: 14 amino acids. CDR3 nucleotides: TGTGCCAGCAGAACCTTAGGGAGCGGGAATGAGCAGTTCTTC. This codes for CASRTLGSGNEQFF.

J is TRBJ1-4 and V is TRBV7-6, with 9 bases lining up with TRBD1. The CDR3 runs to 14 residues. Germline V gives CDR1 SGHVS, CDR2 FNYEAQ. V was clipped by 5 bases and J by 6 bases; unmatched bases: 4. For the CDR3, the DNA is TGTGCCAGCAGCGAGGGACAGGGATATGAAAAACTGTTTTTT. Residues: CASSEGQGYEKLFF.

To note about this clonotype: A read error may account for a junction end that differs from germline. The chain recombines TRBV28 with TRBJ2-5; TRBD2 matches at 10 bases. Per germline, CDR1 MDHEN and CDR2 SYDVKM. CDR3 size: 15 residues. The DNA for the CDR3 is TGTGCCAGCAGTTATCGGACTAGCGGCCAAGATACCCAGTACTTC. Translated, it gives CASSYRTSGQDTQYF. Drawing the rest from reference TRBV28 and TRBJ2-5, the complete variable domain is DVKVTQSSRYLVKRTGEKVFLECVQDMDHENMFWYRQDPGLGLRLIYFSYDVKMKEKGDIPEGYSVSREKKERFSLILESASTNQTSMYLCASSYRTSGQDTQYFGPGTRLLVL.

The chain is built from TRBV7-2 and TRBJ1-4, with D uncertain. Trimming shortened V by 5 bases and J by 1 base, and 11 bases separated the two germline ends. This CDR3 is built from 15 residues. Germline values: CDR1 SGHTA, CDR2 FQGNSA. CDR3: CASSPMGGTNEKLFF. The DNA of the CDR3 is TGTGCCAGCAGCCCTATGGGTGGAACTAATGAAAAACTGTTTTTT.

This clonotype turned up a few times. This chain joins TRBV6-2 or TRBV6-3 and TRBJ2-7, with 9 positions matching TRBD1. The CDR3 length is 17 residues. CDR1 and CDR2 from the germline V gene are MNHEY and SVGEGT. After removal of 4 bases from V and 7 bases from J, the junction contained 17 bases not matched to a gene. The CDR3 reads CASSSNRWTGALVEQYF. CDR3 DNA sequence: TGTGCCAGCAGTTCCAACCGTTGGACAGGGGCCCTAGTTGAGCAGTACTTC.

Comments on this clonotype: This likely comes from a read error, as the CDR3 has no conserved phenylalanine or tryptophan at its end. CDR3 region: CASSTASNEQFV. CDR3 coding DNA: TGTGCCAGCAGTACAGCTAGCAATGAGCAGTTCGTC. The V and J genes are TRBV27 and TRBJ2-1; unclear D gene. CDR1 and CDR2 (germline): MNHEY, SMNVEV (reference sequence). This CDR3 is 12 amino acids long. The V end lost 5 bases, the J end lost 6 bases, and 8 bases lay between the germline ends.

V is TRBV28 and J is TRBJ2-2; weak D call: TRBD2 (7 bases). The CDR3 has 16 amino acids. V was clipped by 7 bases and J by 6 bases, with 21 bases between them. The germline V gene has CDR1 MDHEN and CDR2 SYDVKM. In nucleotides, the CDR3 is TGTGCCAGCAACTCACCGGGGGGCTCTACGCCCGGGGAGCTGTTTTTT. This translates into CASNSPGGSTPGELFF. The full variable domain, completed using reference TRBV28 and TRBJ2-2, is DVKVTQSSRYLVKRTGEKVFLECVQDMDHENMFWYRQDPGLGLRLIYFSYDVKMKEKGDIPEGYSVSREKKERFSLILESASTNQTSMYLCASNSPGGSTPGELFFGEGSRLTVL.

The chain has TRBV21-1 and TRBJ1-1. TRBV21-1 is termed a pseudogene. This CDR3 has 16 residues. The CDR3 reads CASSKSPLQWNTEAFF. CDR3 in DNA: TGTGCCAGCAGCAAAAGTCCCCTTCAATGGAACACTGAAGCTTTCTTT.

The gene calls are TRBV5-6 and TRBJ2-7; TRBD1 matches 9 bases. The end of the DNA is better explained by TRBJ2-5, so the J call may be wrong. From germline, CDR1 is SGHDT and CDR2 YYEEEE. The CDR3 consists of 14 residues. The CDR3 region is CASSAGTGSGTQYF. The DNA for the CDR3 is TGTGCCAGCAGCGCCGGGACAGGGTCGGGGACCCAGTACTTC.

The chain recombines TRBV6-2 or TRBV6-3 with TRBJ2-7; 8 nucleotides match TRBD2. V was clipped by 7 bases and J by 4 bases; unmatched bases: 9. The CDR3 consists of 14 residues. Per germline, CDR1 MNHEY and CDR2 SVGEGT. The CDR3: CASTNGREEYEQYF. CDR3 nucleotides: TGTGCCAGCACCAACGGGCGGGAGGAGTACGAGCAGTACTTC.

This chain joins TRBV2 and TRBJ2-5; 8 positions agree with TRBD1. The CDR3 has 14 residues. Trimming removed 6 bases from V and 1 base from J; junction bases left unmatched: 4. CDR1 is SNHLY and CDR2 is FYNNEI in the germline V gene. The CDR3 coding sequence is TGTGCCAGCAGGAGGGGGACAGGCCAAGAGACCCAGTACTTC. Translation: CASRRGTGQETQYF.

V usage is TRBV2 and J usage is TRBJ2-3; possibly TRBD2 for D (5 bases). The CDR3 spans 15 residues. V lost 4 bases to trimming and J lost 2 bases, with 13 bases between them. CDR1 and CDR2 (germline): SNHLY, FYNNEI. CDR3 region: CASSGPGLDTDTQYF. CDR3 DNA sequence: TGTGCCAGCAGTGGTCCCGGACTTGACACAGATACGCAGTATTTT.

This sequence joins TRBV11-2 and TRBJ2-1; D is uncertain. With 5 bases removed from V and 7 bases from J, the gap between germline ends came to 15 bases. Germline V gene data show CDR1 as SGHAT and CDR2 as FQNNGV. The CDR3 has 14 residues. CDR3 nucleotides: TGTGCCAGCAGCCCCCGGGCTAGTAAGAATGAGCAGTTCTTC. It specifies CASSPRASKNEQFF. The whole variable domain, remainder taken from reference TRBV11-2 and TRBJ2-1, is EAGVAQSPRYKIIEKRQSVAFWCNPISGHATLYWYQQILGQGPKLLIQFQNNGVVDDSQLPKDRFSAERLKGVDSTLKIQPAKLEDSAVYLCASSPRASKNEQFFGPGTRLTVL.

This clonotype appeared a single time. A read error may account for a junction end that differs from germline. V is TRBV29-1 and J is TRBJ2-3; TRBD1 agrees at 9 bases. Germline CDR1 and CDR2: SQVTM and ANQGSEA. CDR3 length: 14 residues. CDR3 protein: CNVEGQGNTDTQYF. CDR3 coding DNA: TGCAACGTTGAGGGACAGGGTAACACAGATACGCAGTATTTT.

The rearrangement links TRBV27 to TRBJ2-5, with D possibly TRBD2 on 5 matching bases. The CDR3 has 14 amino acids. Trimming shortened V by 4 bases and J by 3 bases, and 12 bases separated the two germline ends. Germline V gene sequence: CDR1 MNHEY, CDR2 SMNVEV (reference sequence). CDR3 residues: CASSYRTQEETQYF. For the CDR3, the DNA is TGTGCCAGCAGTTACCGGACTCAAGAAGAGACCCAGTACTTC.

This clonotype has only a few counts. J is TRBJ2-3 and V is TRBV7-2; no reliable D call. Germline V gene lookup returns CDR1 SGHTA and CDR2 FQGNSA. Deletions cut 9 bases from V and 1 base from J, with 14 bases between. The CDR3 is 14 amino acids. CDR3 sequence (DNA): TGTGCCAGTAGGTCCGGTGCGGGCACAGATACGCAGTATTTT. Residues: CASRSGAGTDTQYF.

The CDR3 DNA is TGTGCCAGCAGTTACTTTTCAGGGGCGGTCACCGGGGAGCTGTTTTTT. This sequence encodes CASSYFSGAVTGELFF. The chain carries TRBV6-5 and TRBJ2-2; TRBD1 might be the D (6 bases). The V gene lost 1 base and the J gene lost 4 bases, with 13 bases spanning the gap. Germline V gives CDR1 MNHEY, CDR2 SVGAGI. The CDR3 covers 16 residues.

This chain uses TRBV12-3 or TRBV12-4 with TRBJ1-5; D may be TRBD1 (6 bases). Trimming pared 7 bases from V and 4 bases from J, leaving 14 bases between. The CDR3 consists of 14 residues. In nucleotides, the CDR3 is TGTGCCAGCAACAATGGGGACAAAAATCAGCCCCAGCATTTT. Its translation is CASNNGDKNQPQHF.

The chain has TRBV28 and TRBJ1-2; D unresolved. The germline V and J ends were trimmed by 5 bases and 10 bases, with 17 bases remaining between them. Germline values: CDR1 MDHEN, CDR2 SYDVKM. CDR3 length: 13 residues. CDR3 nucleotide sequence: TGTGCCAGCAGTGTGGGAAAGATTCGTGACTACACCTTC. It yields the protein CASSVGKIRDYTF.

The J gene is TRBJ2-7, the V gene TRBV7-9; D is unresolved. CDR3 length equals 15 residues. Germline lookup yields CDR1 SEHNR and CDR2 FQNEAQ (reference sequence). V lost 1 base and J lost 5, with 15 bases in between. The CDR3 region is CASSLVGWRFHEQYF. As DNA, the CDR3 is TGTGCCAGCAGCTTAGTGGGTTGGCGTTTCCACGAGCAGTACTTC.

The gene calls are TRBV25-1 and TRBJ1-2; 8 nucleotides line up with TRBD1. This CDR3 region has 15 residues. Germline CDR1 and CDR2: MGHDK and SYGVNS. V trimming: 7 bases; J trimming: 8 bases; junction bases outside the gene matches: 15. In nucleotides, the CDR3 is TGTGCCAGCACACCAACAACGGACAGGGCGGGCGGCTACACCTTC. It codes for CASTPTTDRAGGYTF.

The chain links TRBV20-1 to TRBJ1-2; D is unresolved. V was shortened by 2 bases and J by 6 bases, with 13 bases between the two germline ends. CDR1 and CDR2 from the germline V gene are DFQATT and SNEGSKA (reference sequence). The CDR3 loop spans 13 amino acids. The CDR3 here is CSARKTGNHGYTF. The CDR3 region has the DNA TGCAGTGCTAGAAAAACGGGAAACCATGGCTACACCTTC.

This rearrangement joins TRBV7-2 to TRBJ2-7, with TRBD1 matching over 9 bases. The CDR3 is 14 residues long. CDR1 is SGHTA and CDR2 is FQGNSA in the germline V gene. J gave up 9 bases and V 5 bases, and 11 bases lay outside the gene matches. The CDR3 loop is CASSPGQGFGVQYF. The CDR3 DNA is TGTGCCAGCAGCCCCGGACAGGGGTTCGGCGTGCAGTACTTC.

Only a few counts were recorded for this clonotype. The V gene is TRBV6-1, the J gene TRBJ2-6, with a tentative D call TRBD2 (5 bases). The germline V and J ends were trimmed by 1 base and 2 bases, with 6 bases remaining between them. This CDR3 spans 15 amino acids. The V gene's germline CDR1 is MNHNS and CDR2 SASEGT. The CDR3 region has the DNA TGTGCCAGCAGTGAAGAGAGGGCTGGGGCCAACGTCCTGACTTTC. Amino acid sequence: CASSEERAGANVLTF.

This clonotype was counted many times. V and J are TRBV4-2 and TRBJ2-1, with TRBD2 matching over 9 bases. CDR3 size: 16 residues. The V gene end was trimmed by 0 bases and the J gene end by 6 bases; junction bases not matched to a gene: 6. Germline V gene lookup returns CDR1 LGHNA and CDR2 YNFKEQ. CDR3 DNA sequence: TGTGCCAGCAGCCAAGATCATTTAGCGGGAGCCAATGAGCAGTTCTTC. This translates into CASSQDHLAGANEQFF.

This clonotype was detected many times. The chain uses TRBV29-1 and TRBJ2-1; perhaps TRBD1 as D (6 bases). The CDR3 extends over 13 amino acids. Trimming shortened V by 3 bases and J by 6 bases, and 12 bases separated the two germline ends. Germline V CDR1 and CDR2: SQVTM, ANQGSEA. The CDR3, as DNA: TGCAGCGTTGATGCACAGGGAAGCAATGAGCAGTTCTTC. Translation: CSVDAQGSNEQFF.

The chain joins TRBV14 to TRBJ2-5, with unresolved D. The CDR3 has 16 amino acids. Trimming removed 8 bases at V and 2 bases at J, with 21 bases between. Germline loops: CDR1 SGHDN, CDR2 FVKESK. The DNA of the CDR3 is TGTGCCAGCTCCGACAAGCCCGGAGTGGGACAAGAGACCCAGTACTTC. Amino acid sequence: CASSDKPGVGQETQYF.